The text below deals with one T cell receptor (beta chain). The data are from a study of identical twins. In germline, CDR1 is MNHNS, CDR2 SASEGT. With 7 bases removed from V and 3 bases from J, the gap between germline ends came to 5 bases. CDR3 length equals 11 residues. TCRdb re-analysed the 5' RACE reads in MiXCR, keeping a single row per CDR3 protein. The sample shows 450,000 or so distinct CDR3 sequences, 12% to 15% of them seen only once. In addition, the sample was reused for a study of yellow fever vaccine responses in identical twins.

The origin of this receptor is a woman aged 18-29 years in good health. V and J are TRBV6-1 and TRBJ2-3; D is undetermined. The sample was CD4+ T cells sorted from blood. The CDR3, as DNA: TGTGCCAGCATGGCGACAGATACGCAGTATTTT. Translation: CASMATDTQYF.